What follows is one T cell receptor beta chain and its context. In germline, CDR1 is MNHNS, CDR2 SASEGT. This CDR3 comprises 14 residues. V lost 6 bases to trimming and J lost 1 base, with 11 bases between them. This specimen belongs to a study of cytomegalovirus exposure and HLA in healthy donors. With 60 Vbeta and 13 Jbeta primers, the PCR was carried out. Repertoires were generated with immunoSEQ multiplex PCR, while TCRdb's copy carries only in-frame clones and drops some. The sample has about 140,000 clones; around 80% are singletons. The sequenced sample was PBMCs. J is TRBJ2-3 and V is TRBV6-1; D unresolved. This TCR was sampled from a woman aged 55-69 years in good health and CMV-seropositive. CDR3 coding DNA: TGTGCCAGCAGGGTGTTCCAGGGCACAGATACGCAGTATTTT. Amino acid sequence: CASRVFQGTDTQYF.